This TCR beta chain was retrieved from a study of shared clonotypes between healthy human individuals. Broader study findings: Few donors limited the genetic and exposure-history diversity represented. When compared with the clonotypes that were shared by all four sorted-subset donors, the non-shared clonotypes turned out to have lower generation probabilities.

Terminally differentiated effector memory CD45RA+ cells were excluded by CCR7 positive selection of CD45RO-negative cells. V was cut by 2 bases and J by 3 bases, with 10 bases left in between. The CDR3 is made up of 15 amino acids. CDR1 is MDHEN and CDR2 is SYDVKM in the germline V gene. A word on this clone: What it recognizes is unknown.

The DNA input per sorted-subset replicate PCR was 200 ng, corresponding to 28,000 or so T cell genomes. Sequencing was performed with immunoSEQ multiplex PCR; in TCRdb, only in-frame clones are kept and a portion is missing. Of 1.5 million to 2.5 million clones listed, about 95% are singletons. This chain links TRBV28 with TRBJ2-2; perhaps TRBD1 as D (7 bases). The TCR was taken from a man between 18 and 35 years old in good health. The material sequenced was naive CD8+ T cells sorted from blood. Written as DNA, the CDR3 is TGTGCCAGCAGTTTAGGAGGGGGCGACACCGGGGAGCTGTTTTTT. Its translation is CASSLGGGDTGELFF.